The rows below give T cell receptor beta chains drawn from one sample of a study of cytomegalovirus exposure and HLA in healthy donors. The assay was immunoSEQ multiplex PCR, and TCRdb's table has in-frame clones only and misses some. The sample lists about 130,000 clones, 75% to 90% occurring once. Input material: PBMCs. These receptors came from a woman in her thirties or forties in good health and CMV-seropositive. CDR3s include the opening cysteine and the closing phenylalanine or tryptophan. A D gene is named only where the DNA matches it firmly. Size tells how often a clone was seen (once, few, many) or the class of an expanded clone, and some rows leave it out.

once	.	15	TRBV10-3	TRBJ2-5	CAISGGVNTQETQYF	TGTGCCATCAGTGGGGGGGTGAACACTCAAGAGACCCAGTACTTC
.	.	15	TRBV11-2	TRBJ1-1	CASSLNHMGGTEAFF	TGTGCCAGCAGCTTAAATCACATGGGAGGCACTGAAGCTTTCTTT
.	TRBD1	12	TRBV5-6	TRBJ1-1	CASSFSGQGAFF	TGTGCCAGCAGCTTTTCGGGACAGGGCGCTTTCTTT
.	.	13	TRBV5-1	TRBJ1-2	CASKQEGGYGYTF	TGCGCCAGCAAACAGGAGGGCGGCTATGGCTACACCTTC
.	.	15	TRBV5-4	TRBJ1-3	CASSLVGGTGNTIYF	TGTGCCAGCAGCTTGGTAGGGGGAACTGGAAACACCATATATTTT
.	.	14	TRBV9	TRBJ2-3	CASSVGGSPDTQYF	TGTGCCAGCAGCGTAGGTGGGAGCCCAGATACGCAGTATTTT
.	.	14	TRBV2	TRBJ1-1	CASSFLDSNTEAFF	TGTGCCAGCAGTTTCCTGGACAGCAACACTGAAGCTTTCTTT
few	.	16	TRBV19	TRBJ2-5	CASSIGAGVGQETQYF	TGTGCCAGTAGTATCGGAGCAGGGGTGGGCCAAGAGACCCAGTACTTC
.	.	14	TRBV15	TRBJ1-5	CATSRDYSNQPQHF	TGTGCCACCAGCAGAGACTATAGCAATCAGCCCCAGCATTTT
.	TRBD2	18	TRBV30	TRBJ2-5	CAWSVGLAGGLYQETQYF	TGTGCCTGGAGTGTAGGTCTAGCGGGGGGACTGTACCAAGAGACCCAGTACTTC
.	TRBD1	14	TRBV11-2	TRBJ2-1	CASTLGTANNEQFF	TGTGCCAGCACCTTGGGGACAGCTAACAATGAGCAGTTCTTC
.	TRBD2	19	TRBV5-1	TRBJ2-1	CASSSGTSGGRRSYNEQFF	TGCGCCAGCAGCTCCGGGACTAGCGGGGGGCGCCGCTCCTACAATGAGCAGTTCTTC
.	TRBD2	15	TRBV7-3	TRBJ2-1	CASSVGLATYNEQFF	TGTGCCAGCAGCGTCGGACTAGCGACCTACAATGAGCAGTTCTTC
.	.	16	TRBV5-4	TRBJ2-3	CASSFGSILLTDTQYF	TGTGCCAGCAGCTTCGGTTCCATCTTACTCACAGATACGCAGTATTTT
.	.	12	TRBV10-3	TRBJ1-2	CAINRDPYGYTF	TGTGCCATCAACAGGGATCCGTATGGCTACACCTTC
.	.	13	TRBV7-3	TRBJ1-3	CASSSYTGNTIYF	TGTGCCAGCAGCTCGTATACTGGAAACACCATATATTTT
.	TRBD2	19	TRBV6-1	TRBJ2-1	CASSGGTSGTQSSYNEQFF	TGTGCCAGCAGTGGAGGGACTAGCGGGACCCAGAGCTCCTACAATGAGCAGTTCTTC
once	TRBD1	13	TRBV6-5	TRBJ1-2	CASSSSGGFGYTF	TGTGCCAGCAGTTCCTCAGGGGGATTTGGCTACACCTTC
.	TRBD2	17	TRBV13	TRBJ2-1	CASSPLGTSGFHNEQFF	TGTGCCAGCAGCCCGCTAGGGACTAGCGGATTCCACAATGAGCAGTTCTTC
.	.	14	TRBV5-6	TRBJ2-1	CASSNQNRINEQFF	TGTGCCAGCAGCAACCAGAACCGAATCAATGAGCAGTTCTTC
once	.	15	TRBV27	TRBJ2-1	CASSAVSPRDNEQFF	TGTGCCAGCAGTGCCGTGTCCCCGAGGGACAATGAGCAGTTCTTC
.	TRBD2	16	TRBV7-2	TRBJ2-3	CASSSRGSGNTDTQYF	TGTGCCAGCAGCTCCCGGGGGAGCGGGAACACAGATACGCAGTATTTT
.	.	14	TRBV11-1	TRBJ2-2	CAISGPGFTGELFF	TGTGCCATCAGCGGGCCCGGCTTCACCGGGGAGCTGTTTTTT
few	TRBD1	14	TRBV9	TRBJ1-1	CASSVEGTGGRAFF	TGTGCCAGCAGCGTAGAAGGGACAGGGGGAAGGGCTTTCTTT
few	.	16	TRBV9	TRBJ2-7	CASSVNGGTRPYEQYF	TGTGCCAGCAGCGTCAATGGTGGGACAAGACCCTACGAGCAGTACTTC
.	.	16	TRBV25-1	TRBJ2-1	CASSDWTGGVYNEQFF	TGTGCCAGCAGTGATTGGACAGGAGGGGTCTACAATGAGCAGTTCTTC
few	.	16	TRBV27	TRBJ2-7	CASSANRIPRAYEQYF	TGTGCCAGCAGTGCCAATCGAATCCCCAGGGCCTACGAGCAGTACTTC
.	.	15	TRBV18	TRBJ1-6	CASSPPSVKNSPLHF	TGTGCCAGCTCACCACCCTCGGTTAAGAATTCACCCCTCCACTTT
few	.	14	TRBV5-4	TRBJ1-1	CASSPQGGYTEAFF	TGTGCCAGCAGCCCCCAGGGTGGGTACACTGAAGCTTTCTTT
once	TRBD1	13	TRBV5-1	TRBJ2-7	CASSLDDRDEQYF	TGCGCCAGCAGCTTGGATGACAGGGACGAGCAGTACTTC
few	.	14	TRBV6-5	TRBJ2-3	CASSYSGATDTQYF	TGTGCCAGCAGTTACTCAGGGGCCACAGATACGCAGTATTTT
.	.	15	TRBV28	TRBJ2-1	CASSAYGSSYNEQFF	TGTGCCAGCAGCGCGTACGGTAGCTCCTACAATGAGCAGTTCTTC
.	TRBD2	15	TRBV9	TRBJ2-1	CASSALQRGGNEQFF	TGTGCCAGCAGCGCCCTCCAGCGGGGGGGCAATGAGCAGTTCTTC
once	TRBD2	17	TRBV10-3	TRBJ2-1	CAIRDFSGRSSYNEQFF	TGTGCCATCAGAGATTTTAGCGGGCGAAGCTCCTACAATGAGCAGTTCTTC
few	TRBD2	16	TRBV7-7	TRBJ2-5	CASSFRLAGYQETQYF	TGTGCTAGCAGCTTTAGACTAGCGGGGTACCAAGAGACCCAGTACTTC
.	.	13	TRBV10-2	TRBJ2-7	CASRTGNSYEQYF	TGCGCCAGCAGAACAGGTAACTCCTACGAGCAGTACTTC
.	TRBD1	11	TRBV28	TRBJ1-5	CATEGAQPQHF	TGTGCCACCGAGGGGGCACAGCCCCAGCATTTT
.	.	16	TRBV21-1	TRBJ2-7	CASSRDIERGETEQYF	TGTGCCAGCAGCAGAGATATTGAACGGGGGGAGACCGAGCAGTACTTC
.	.	15	TRBV5-1	TRBJ2-3	CASSFRGSSTDTQYF	TGCGCCAGCAGCTTCAGGGGCTCAAGCACAGATACGCAGTATTTT
.	TRBD1	16	TRBV27	TRBJ2-2	CASSIMGTGGTGELFF	TGTGCCAGCAGTATCATGGGGACAGGGGGCACCGGGGAGCTGTTTTTT
.	.	12	TRBV2	TRBJ2-7	CASLLGSYEQYF	TGTGCCAGCCTGCTCGGGTCCTACGAGCAGTACTTC
.	TRBD1	14	TRBV6-1	TRBJ1-5	CASSDRGQGQPQHF	TGTGCCAGCAGTGACAGGGGGCAGGGTCAGCCCCAGCATTTT
.	TRBD1	15	TRBV18	TRBJ1-2	CASSQSDRAAYGYTF	TGTGCCAGCTCACAATCCGACAGGGCTGCCTATGGCTACACCTTC
once	TRBD1	15	TRBV6-6	TRBJ2-3	CASEITGAGTDTQYF	TGTGCCAGCGAAATCACAGGGGCAGGCACAGATACGCAGTATTTT
once	TRBD2	15	TRBV4-2	TRBJ2-7	CASSPSGNPSYEQYF	TGTGCCAGCAGCCCTAGCGGGAACCCCTCCTACGAGCAGTACTTC
.	.	16	TRBV5-1	TRBJ2-3	CASSLGGTARPDTQYF	TGCGCCAGCAGCTTGGGCGGGACCGCCCGGCCAGATACGCAGTATTTT
.	.	12	TRBV11-2	TRBJ2-5	CASSLERGGQYF	TGTGCCAGCAGCTTAGAAAGGGGTGGCCAGTACTTC
.	.	14	TRBV27	TRBJ2-2	CASSPTLNTGELFF	TGTGCCAGCAGTCCTACCCTGAACACCGGGGAGCTGTTTTTT
.	TRBD1	16	TRBV2	TRBJ1-4	CASKRDRGRRGEKLFF	TGTGCCAGCAAACGGGACAGGGGGCGCCGGGGTGAAAAACTGTTTTTT
.	.	13	TRBV18	TRBJ2-7	CASSPPAFLEQYF	TGTGCCAGCTCACCACCAGCATTCCTAGAGCAGTACTTC
.	TRBD2	16	TRBV9	TRBJ2-1	CASSVEGGGAYNEQFF	TGTGCCAGCAGCGTAGAGGGCGGGGGGGCCTACAATGAGCAGTTCTTC
.	.	15	TRBV5-8	TRBJ1-6	CASSLVQGINSPLHF	TGTGCCAGCAGCCTCGTGCAGGGTATTAATTCACCCCTCCACTTT
.	TRBD1	15	TRBV5-6	TRBJ2-7	CASSHSRGPSYEQYF	TGTGCCAGCAGCCATTCCAGGGGGCCTTCCTACGAGCAGTACTTC
.	.	14	TRBV10-3	TRBJ1-5	CAISEAGRAQPQHF	TGTGCCATCAGTGAGGCAGGTCGCGCTCAGCCCCAGCATTTT